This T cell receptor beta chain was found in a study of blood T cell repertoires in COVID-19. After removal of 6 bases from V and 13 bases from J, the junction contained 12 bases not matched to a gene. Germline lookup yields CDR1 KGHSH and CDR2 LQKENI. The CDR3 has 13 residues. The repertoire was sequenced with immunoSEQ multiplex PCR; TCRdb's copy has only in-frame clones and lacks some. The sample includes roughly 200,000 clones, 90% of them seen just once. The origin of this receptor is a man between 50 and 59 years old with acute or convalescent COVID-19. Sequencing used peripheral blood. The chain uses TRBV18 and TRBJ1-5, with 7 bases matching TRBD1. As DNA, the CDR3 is TGTGCCAGCTCGTCCGGACAGGAGACGATACAGCATTTT. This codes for CASSSGQETIQHF.